One T cell receptor beta chain is described in this entry. This clonotype occurred a few times. Its antigen remains unidentified. One base away there is no much larger clone; base qualities are not given. Reading the label with the study, this specimen's time point is: patch test 3, about 24 weeks after DPC sensitization. The meaning of the sample's treatment or condition label: therapeutic diphenylcyclopropenone sensitization with weekly scalp DPC. At each patch-test visit, blood was drawn before the patch test was applied. Patients were considered eligible if aged 18 to 70, diagnosed with alopecia and deemed suitable for DPC therapy, and patients were excluded if pregnant. Total RNA was extracted from unfractionated whole blood that had been collected in Tempus Blood RNA tubes. CDR1 and CDR2, looked up from the germline V gene (reference sequence), are LGHDT and YNNKEL. Trimming removed 4 bases from V and 5 bases from J, leaving 12 bases between the germline ends. Including the terminal cysteine and phenylalanine, the CDR3 comprises 14 residues. Left in the record is the CDR3 DNA by itself, 42 bases read in frame from the first base.

This entry is derived from a study of human T cells and chemical hapten exposure (dated by TCRdb to the early 2020s). The study in broad terms: For sensitization, 2% DPC in acetone was applied to a 2 cm by 2 cm area of upper inner arm skin. Blood samples were taken from patients before sensitization (week 0) and then at 2, 6 and about 24 weeks after DPC sensitization. Weekly therapeutic DPC doses were additionally applied to the scalp of patients throughout the roughly 23-week study period. Peripheral blood TCR repertoire changes were tracked in vivo in alopecia patients during primary and secondary sensitization to the hapten diphenylcyclopropenone (DPC). Libraries were pooled for sequencing, and per-sample TCR yields varied mainly because of small differences in library volumes within the pool. Alopecia areata with under or over 50% scalp involvement, alopecia totalis and alopecia universalis were represented in the patient cohort, which was mostly female. Patch testing was performed on the upper back with Finn chambers containing 0.01% DPC, and the patch tests were scored after 6 days according to International Contact Dermatitis Research Group standards. Some 29 alopecia patients gave blood for TCR sequencing at one to four time points (pre-sensitization, 2, 6 and 24 weeks).

The library came from RACE. The instrument was a NextSeq 500. During library preparation, unique molecular identifiers were attached to individual cDNA molecules so that TCRs could be counted quantitatively and reproducibly. For every blood RNA sample, sequencing covered both the TCR alpha and TCR beta chains. Under the source paper's analysis protocol: A median of around 96,000 TCRs per sample was observed, with a range of about 20,000 to 700,000. The Decombinator software suite was used to annotate the V, J and CDR3 of the TCR reads. For PS versus PT1 abundance plots, all samples were subsampled to the same number of TCRs (28,000). Expanded TCRs were defined as absent before sensitization and observed at least eight times at the 2-week time point. TCRdb reprocessed the public reads (quality trimming at Q25 with fastp, clone calling with MiXCR) and kept in-frame beta chains. A single entry per CDR3 protein holds the most common genes and DNA from its merged rows. TCRdb, not the authors, supplied the V and J calls. Within this sample are about 64,000 distinct CDR3 sequences, with about 11% of them counted one time only. The top ten clonotypes cover more than 2% of the sample.

General findings and caveats noted by the study authors: No change with DPC sensitization was found in the number of TCRs above 1 in 1000 frequency, and no evidence of global repertoire structure alterations was found. Repeated subsampling changed both the strength of the expansion versus patch-test correlation and the threshold at which that correlation became significant. All patients had alopecia, a presumed autoimmune disease, so their immune response might differ from that of healthy individuals. Expanded TCRs formed significantly more large CDR3 similarity clusters than pre-sensitization or healthy control sets, consistent with antigen-driven responses. The number of PT1 expanded TCRs positively correlated with patch test score, significant at thresholds 8, 16 and 32 but not 4.

The sample in question was whole blood, obtained in connection with sensitization to the hapten diphenylcyclopropenone (DPC). Rearrangement joined TRBV3-1 to TRBJ1-5; confidence is insufficient to name the D gene. The sequence was collected from a woman younger than 45 with alopecia areata. Some clones in this sample may be carry-over from other donors' samples. CDR3 region: CASSLDGSYQPQHF. Read as DNA, the sequence is TGTGCCAGCAGCCTTGACGGATCCTATCAGCCCCAGCATTTT.